These 23 T cell receptor beta chains share one sample of origin, sequenced in a study of technical replicates of blood from four donors. Profiled with immunoSEQ multiplex PCR; TCRdb holds only in-frame clones, not every one. The sample contains 80,000 or so clones, approximately 97% of which appear only once. Material for sequencing was T cells isolated from PBMCs. These TCRs come from a human donor in good health.

This clone came up once. The chain joins TRBV7-3 to TRBJ2-1, with 8 bases identical to TRBD2. The trim removed 6 bases at V and 0 bases at J, leaving 7 bases unmatched. Germline values: CDR1 SGHTA, CDR2 FQGTGA. The CDR3 sequence is 16 residues long. CDR3 protein: CASRVSGGDSYNEQFF. The CDR3 DNA is TGTGCCAGCAGGGTCTCCGGGGGGGACTCCTACAATGAGCAGTTCTTC.

The chain combines TRBV4-1 with TRBJ2-7; D is unresolved. This CDR3 contains 11 residues. The V gene's germline CDR1 is MGHRA and CDR2 YSYEKL. V was shortened by 4 bases and J by 3 bases, with 4 bases between the two germline ends. DNA for the CDR3: TGCGCCAGCAGCCCCTGCTACGAGCAGTACTTC. Amino acids: CASSPCYEQYF.

V is TRBV27 and J is TRBJ1-1, with D possibly being TRBD1 (5 bases). The CDR3 is 12 amino acids. Per the germline V gene, CDR1 is MNHEY and CDR2 is SMNVEV (reference sequence). V shed 3 bases and J shed 8 bases, with 10 bases lying between them. CDR3 in DNA: TGTGCCAGCAGTTTGGGGGGTCGGGAAGCTTTCTTT. Translated, it gives CASSLGGREAFF.

V is TRBV28 and J is TRBJ2-2, with 7 bases lining up with TRBD1. From germline, CDR1 is MDHEN and CDR2 SYDVKM. The CDR3 is made up of 15 amino acids. V was pared by 5 bases and J by 6 bases, with 9 bases of the junction left unmatched. The CDR3 is CASSLPQGYSGELFF. CDR3 nucleotide sequence: TGTGCCAGCAGTCTACCACAGGGGTACTCCGGGGAGCTGTTTTTT.

This chain uses TRBV27 with TRBJ2-7; possibly TRBD1 for D (6 bases). This CDR3 contains 17 residues. Per the germline V gene, CDR1 is MNHEY and CDR2 is SMNVEV (reference sequence). Deletions cut 0 bases from V and 0 bases from J, with 15 bases between. The CDR3 DNA reads as TGTGCCAGCAGTTTATCGACGGGACACTTTAGCTCCTACGAGCAGTACTTC. This encodes CASSLSTGHFSSYEQYF.

V and J are TRBV5-6 and TRBJ2-5; TRBD1 agrees at 11 bases. V lost 4 bases to trimming and J lost 5 bases; unmatched junction nucleotides: 7. Germline values: CDR1 SGHDT, CDR2 YYEEEE. This CDR3 is 15 amino acids long. The CDR3: CASSVTGTGGETQYF. Written as DNA, the CDR3 is TGTGCCAGCAGCGTGACCGGGACAGGGGGGGAGACCCAGTACTTC.

This chain joins TRBV10-2 and TRBJ1-1; TRBD1 is a possible D gene (6 bases). The CDR3 runs 12 residues. CDR1 and CDR2 from the germline V gene are WSHSY and SAAADI. Trimming took 8 bases from V and 7 from J, leaving 14 bases between them. CDR3 region: CASAIGTFEAFF. The CDR3 region has the DNA TGCGCCAGCGCAATCGGGACATTTGAAGCTTTCTTT.

The gene calls are TRBV27 and TRBJ1-4, with D maybe TRBD1 (5 bases). The CDR3 extends over 15 amino acids. CDR1 is MNHEY and CDR2 is SMNVEV in the germline V gene (reference sequence). Trimming shortened V by 2 bases and J by 11 bases, and 18 bases separated the two germline ends. In DNA form, the CDR3 reads TGTGCCAGCAGTTTAGGGAGCGGGACCTCTAGCAAACTGTTTTTT. Amino acid sequence: CASSLGSGTSSKLFF.

The chain recombines TRBV5-4 with TRBJ2-1; TRBD1 might be the D (5 bases). Trimming stripped 0 bases from V and 2 bases from J, with 12 bases between. This CDR3 spans 16 amino acids. Germline CDR1 SGHNT, CDR2 YYREEE (reference sequence). For the CDR3, the DNA is TGTGCCAGCAGCTTGGGCCTAGGGGCTGCCTACAATGAGCAGTTCTTC. Translated, it gives CASSLGLGAAYNEQFF.

This chain links TRBV5-1 with TRBJ1-2; possible D gene TRBD1, 6 bases. The germline V gene encodes CDR1 SGHRS and CDR2 YFSETQ. The CDR3 consists of 13 residues. V was shortened by 2 bases and J by 4 bases, with 9 bases between the two germline ends. CDR3 in amino acids: CASSLQGTYGYTF. CDR3 sequence (DNA): TGCGCCAGCAGCTTACAGGGCACCTATGGCTACACCTTC.

J is TRBJ2-5 and V is TRBV11-2; TRBD2 might be the D (5 bases). The CDR3 totals 13 residues. The V gene lost 1 base and the J gene lost 9 bases, with 12 bases spanning the gap. Germline CDR1 SGHAT, CDR2 FQNNGV. The CDR3 DNA is TGTGCCAGCAGCTTAGGAGACTACGGGGCCCAGTACTTC. Protein sequence: CASSLGDYGAQYF.

The V gene is TRBV7-9, the J gene TRBJ1-1; D is undetermined. Trimming removed 0 bases at V and 2 bases at J, with 10 bases between. The germline gives CDR1 SEHNR, CDR2 FQNEAQ (reference sequence). The CDR3 totals 15 residues. CDR3 nucleotide sequence: TGTGCCAGCAGCTTAGCGCACGCAGGTAACACTGAAGCTTTCTTT. Amino acids: CASSLAHAGNTEAFF.

V gene TRBV7-3 combines with J gene TRBJ1-5; 7 positions agree with TRBD1. Germline CDR1 SGHTA, CDR2 FQGTGA. The CDR3 consists of 17 residues. V gave up 0 bases and J gave up 3 bases; unmatched junction bases: 8. CDR3 DNA: TGTGCCAGCAGCTTAACGGCGCGACAGGGCCTCAATCAGCCCCAGCATTTT. Translating it yields CASSLTARQGLNQPQHF.

The rearrangement links TRBV4-1 to TRBJ2-1; possibly TRBD2 for D (6 bases). Per the germline V gene, CDR1 is MGHRA and CDR2 is YSYEKL. Trimming removed 0 bases from V and 7 bases from J, with 16 bases in between. This CDR3 spans 16 amino acids. The CDR3 is CASSQDTASVRNEQFF. CDR3 coding DNA: TGCGCCAGCAGCCAAGATACGGCTAGCGTGAGAAATGAGCAGTTCTTC.

The chain uses TRBV19 and TRBJ2-7, with 9 bases identical to TRBD1. The germline gives CDR1 LNHDA, CDR2 SQIVND (reference sequence). The CDR3 consists of 14 residues. J gave up 5 bases and V 3 bases, and 5 bases lay outside the gene matches. CDR3: CASSIRDRENEQYF. The CDR3 bases are TGTGCCAGTAGTATTCGGGACAGGGAGAACGAGCAGTACTTC. Full variable domain (missing parts from reference TRBV19 and TRBJ2-7): DGGITQSPKYLFRKEGQNVTLSCEQNLNHDAMYWYRQDPGQGLRLIYYSQIVNDFQKGDIAEGYSVSREKKESFPLTVTSAQKNPTAFYLCASSIRDRENEQYFGPGTRLTVT.

V and J are TRBV14 and TRBJ1-1; D gene ambiguous. CDR3 size: 17 residues. Per germline, CDR1 SGHDN and CDR2 FVKESK. Trimming took off 4 bases at V and 4 bases at J, with 22 bases between the two ends. CDR3: CASSLGWVRHSSTEAFF. The DNA for the CDR3 is TGTGCCAGCAGCCTCGGATGGGTGAGGCACTCGAGCACTGAAGCTTTCTTT.

The rearrangement joins TRBV27 to TRBJ1-4; D is uncertain. Trimming stripped 4 bases from V and 7 bases from J, with 16 bases between. The CDR3 contains 15 residues. The germline V gene encodes CDR1 MNHEY and CDR2 SMNVEV (reference sequence). Here the CDR3 DNA reads TGTGCCAGCAGTTGGTCCGGCGCGGGTGGTGAAAAACTGTTTTTT. Translated: CASSWSGAGGEKLFF.

The V call is TRBV19, the J call TRBJ2-7, with a possible D match to TRBD1 (5 bases). V lost 5 bases and J 2 bases, leaving 10 bases between the germline ends. Looked up from germline, CDR1 is LNHDA and CDR2 is SQIVND (reference sequence). This CDR3 is 13 amino acids long. In DNA, the CDR3 is TGTGCCAGTAGTGTCGACAGTACCTACGAGCAGTACTTC. Translation gives CASSVDSTYEQYF.

This clone was recorded only once. The J gene is TRBJ2-5, the V gene TRBV15; D ambiguous. CDR1 and CDR2 (germline): LNHNV, YYDKDF (reference sequence). V lost 6 bases, J lost 5 bases, and 16 bases lay in between. The CDR3 has 14 amino acids. The CDR3 sequence is CATRSRRESETQYF. The CDR3 nucleotides are TGTGCCACCAGGTCCCGCCGTGAGTCGGAGACCCAGTACTTC.

J is TRBJ2-3 and V is TRBV29-1; TRBD1 matches 7 bases. Germline assignment: CDR1 SQVTM and CDR2 ANQGSEA. This CDR3 has 14 amino acids. With V trimmed by 3 bases and J by 2 bases, 5 bases remained unmatched. CDR3 sequence reads: CSVEDRTNTDTQYF. For the CDR3, the DNA is TGCAGCGTTGAGGACAGGACAAACACAGATACGCAGTATTTT.

The chain joins TRBV19 to TRBJ1-2; D is uncertain. The germline V gene has CDR1 LNHDA and CDR2 SQIVND (reference sequence). The ends were cut back, 5 bases at V and 7 bases at J, with 8 bases in the middle. There are 11 residues in the CDR3. The DNA of the CDR3 is TGTGCCAGTAGTTATCGGTTTGGCTACACCTTC. Amino acids: CASSYRFGYTF.

The genes are TRBV19 and TRBJ1-5; 7 nucleotides match TRBD1. This CDR3 has 17 amino acids. The ends lost 6 bases at V and 0 bases at J; junction bases unmatched: 11. Germline lookup yields CDR1 LNHDA and CDR2 SQIVND (reference sequence). The CDR3 bases are TGTGCCAGTAGATGGGGCAGGGGGGCAAATAGCAATCAGCCCCAGCATTTT. Translating it yields CASRWGRGANSNQPQHF.

This clone was detected only once. The chain couples TRBV5-5 to TRBJ1-2; unclear D gene. The CDR3 contains 13 residues. V was cut by 2 bases and J by 0 bases, with 5 bases left in between. Germline V CDR1 and CDR2: SGHKS, YYEKEE (reference sequence). This CDR3 reads CASSFSSNYGYTF. CDR3 DNA: TGTGCCAGCAGCTTTTCATCTAACTATGGCTACACCTTC.